These T cell receptor beta chains were read from a single sample in a study of blood T cell repertoires in COVID-19. Clones were read by immunoSEQ multiplex PCR, and TCRdb kept only the in-frame ones, dropping some. The table has around 300,000 clones, 89% seen once. Sequenced sample: peripheral blood. The receptor source for this set is a man aged 45 to 65 with acute or convalescent COVID-19. Each CDR3 is given with its conserved first and last residue. D genes are given only for firm matches. Clone size is given for some rows only: seen once, a few or many times, or a class if the clone is expanded.

CDR3: CASSPLRGDNEKLFF
DNA: TGTGCCAGCAGTCCCCTCAGGGGGGATAATGAAAAACTGTTTTTT
D: TRBD1
J: TRBJ1-4
V: TRBV6-6
size: NA

CDR3: CASSRQGTNQPQHF
DNA: TGTGCCAGCAGTAGACAGGGTACCAATCAGCCCCAGCATTTT
D: TRBD1
J: TRBJ1-5
V: TRBV2
size: NA

CDR3: CASSLLDTFNEKLFF
DNA: TGTGCCAGCAGCTTATTGGACACGTTTAATGAAAAACTGTTTTTT
D: NA
J: TRBJ1-4
V: TRBV7-2
size: few

CDR3: CASSDLQGRGTDTQYF
DNA: TGCGCCAGCAGCGATTTACAGGGAAGAGGCACAGATACGCAGTATTTT
D: NA
J: TRBJ2-3
V: TRBV5-1
size: NA

CDR3: CATSRDPDTGELFF
DNA: TGTGCCACCAGCAGAGACCCGGACACCGGGGAGCTGTTTTTT
D: NA
J: TRBJ2-2
V: TRBV15
size: NA

CDR3: CASSAPGDRGLAGELFF
DNA: TGTGCCAGCAGCGCCCCAGGGGACAGGGGCTTAGCCGGGGAGCTGTTTTTT
D: TRBD1
J: TRBJ2-2
V: TRBV27
size: NA

CDR3: CASSLTSGKGHETQYF
DNA: TGTGCCAGCAGCTTAACTAGCGGGAAGGGCCACGAGACCCAGTACTTC
D: TRBD2
J: TRBJ2-5
V: TRBV7-3
size: NA

CDR3: CASSLGQGDGNYGYTF
DNA: TGCGCCAGCAGCCTTGGACAGGGGGATGGTAACTATGGCTACACCTTC
D: TRBD1
J: TRBJ1-2
V: TRBV5-1
size: once

CDR3: CASSLTGTGARYEQYF
DNA: TGTGCCAGCAGCTTAACTGGGACAGGGGCCCGCTACGAGCAGTACTTC
D: TRBD1
J: TRBJ2-7
V: TRBV7-3
size: NA

CDR3: CASRAGGYNEQFF
DNA: TGTGCCAGCAGAGCGGGGGGGTACAATGAGCAGTTCTTC
D: TRBD2
J: TRBJ2-1
V: TRBV3-1/TRBV3-2
size: few

CDR3: CASSLALASGESTDTQYF
DNA: TGCGCCAGCAGCTTGGCCCTGGCTAGCGGGGAAAGCACAGATACGCAGTATTTT
D: TRBD2
J: TRBJ2-3
V: TRBV5-1
size: NA

CDR3: CASSSSGGIASPDTQYF
DNA: TGTGCCAGCAGCTCCTCCGGGGGGATAGCGAGCCCAGATACGCAGTATTTT
D: TRBD2
J: TRBJ2-3
V: TRBV11-3
size: NA

CDR3: CASSHQVGQGSYEQYF
DNA: TGTGCCAGCAGCCACCAAGTAGGACAGGGTTCCTACGAGCAGTACTTC
D: TRBD1
J: TRBJ2-7
V: TRBV5-4
size: NA

CDR3: CASSVGTGANYGYTF
DNA: TGTGCCAGCAGCGTAGGGACAGGGGCTAACTATGGCTACACCTTC
D: TRBD1
J: TRBJ1-2
V: TRBV9
size: NA

CDR3: CASSSLQTSSTGELFF
DNA: TGTGCCAGCAGTAGCCTACAGACTAGCAGCACCGGGGAGCTGTTTTTT
D: TRBD2
J: TRBJ2-2
V: TRBV2
size: NA

CDR3: CASSQGHGDYGAFF
DNA: TGTGCCAGCAGCCAAGGCCACGGAGACTACGGAGCTTTCTTT
D: NA
J: TRBJ1-1
V: TRBV4-2
size: once

CDR3: CAISGRTKGDQETQYF
DNA: TGTGCCATCAGTGGGCGGACGAAGGGGGACCAAGAGACCCAGTACTTC
D: NA
J: TRBJ2-5
V: TRBV10-3
size: NA

CDR3: CASSLERRGSSSYNEQFF
DNA: TGCGCCAGCAGCTTGGAGAGGCGCGGGTCTAGCTCCTACAATGAGCAGTTCTTC
D: NA
J: TRBJ2-1
V: TRBV5-1
size: NA

CDR3: CASGIAGAYNEQFF
DNA: TGTGCCAGCGGAATAGCGGGGGCCTACAATGAGCAGTTCTTC
D: TRBD2
J: TRBJ2-1
V: TRBV6-5
size: NA

CDR3: CASSIPTGYPYEQYF
DNA: TGTGCCAGTAGTATACCAACAGGGTATCCCTACGAGCAGTACTTC
D: NA
J: TRBJ2-7
V: TRBV19
size: NA

CDR3: CASSIRGQGNIQYF
DNA: TGTGCCAGTAGTATAAGGGGACAGGGAAACATTCAGTACTTC
D: TRBD1
J: TRBJ2-4
V: TRBV19
size: NA

CDR3: CASSHRGMGTEAFF
DNA: TGTGCCAGCAGTCACAGGGGCATGGGGACTGAAGCTTTCTTT
D: TRBD1
J: TRBJ1-1
V: TRBV2
size: NA

CDR3: CSVAGTALNEQFF
DNA: TGCAGCGTCGCCGGGACAGCATTAAATGAGCAGTTCTTC
D: TRBD1
J: TRBJ2-1
V: TRBV29-1
size: NA

CDR3: CASSPRDISYEQYF
DNA: TGTGCCAGCAGCCCCCGGGACATTTCCTACGAGCAGTACTTC
D: NA
J: TRBJ2-7
V: TRBV14
size: NA

CDR3: CSVETGLFTGELFF
DNA: TGCAGCGTTGAGACAGGGTTATTCACCGGGGAGCTGTTTTTT
D: TRBD1
J: TRBJ2-2
V: TRBV29-1
size: NA

CDR3: CASSQADSYGYTF
DNA: TGTGCCAGCAGCCAAGCTGACAGTTATGGCTACACCTTC
D: NA
J: TRBJ1-2
V: TRBV3-1/TRBV3-2
size: NA

CDR3: CASSRQGASTGELFF
DNA: TGTGCCAGCAGCCGACAGGGGGCGAGCACCGGGGAGCTGTTTTTT
D: TRBD1
J: TRBJ2-2
V: TRBV3-1/TRBV3-2
size: NA

CDR3: CAWSGTGPSPLHF
DNA: TGTGCCTGGAGTGGGACAGGCCCCTCACCCCTCCACTTT
D: TRBD1
J: TRBJ1-6
V: TRBV30
size: NA

CDR3: CASSLDPGLAGPSSYEQYF
DNA: TGCGCCAGCAGCTTGGACCCGGGACTAGCGGGCCCGAGCTCCTACGAGCAGTACTTC
D: TRBD2
J: TRBJ2-7
V: TRBV5-1
size: NA

CDR3: CASSQAGARDQPQHF
DNA: TGTGCCAGCAGCCAAGCAGGGGCGAGGGATCAGCCCCAGCATTTT
D: NA
J: TRBJ1-5
V: TRBV3-1/TRBV3-2
size: NA

CDR3: CASSLRRGRGRNTEAFF
DNA: TGTGCCAGCAGTCTTCGGAGGGGTAGGGGCCGAAACACTGAAGCTTTCTTT
D: NA
J: TRBJ1-1
V: TRBV6-6
size: NA

CDR3: CATWRRERAFF
DNA: TGTGCCACTTGGCGAAGGGAGAGGGCTTTCTTT
D: NA
J: TRBJ1-1
V: TRBV19
size: NA

CDR3: CASGGDPQETQYF
DNA: TGTGCCAGCGGGGGGGACCCCCAAGAGACCCAGTACTTC
D: TRBD2
J: TRBJ2-5
V: TRBV7-9
size: NA

CDR3: CASSVQGTPGDTQYF
DNA: TGTGCCAGCAGCGTACAGGGGACACCCGGAGATACGCAGTATTTT
D: NA
J: TRBJ2-3
V: TRBV9
size: NA

CDR3: CASRGIPGQTQETQYF
DNA: TGTGCCAGCAGGGGGATACCGGGACAGACACAAGAGACCCAGTACTTC
D: TRBD1
J: TRBJ2-5
V: TRBV2
size: NA

CDR3: CASSQERTGSPLHF
DNA: TGCGCCAGCAGCCAAGAAAGGACAGGGTCACCCCTCCACTTT
D: TRBD1
J: TRBJ1-6
V: TRBV4-1
size: once

CDR3: CASSNLVAGGGDEQFF
DNA: TGTGCCAGCAGCAACCTCGTAGCGGGGGGCGGGGATGAGCAGTTCTTC
D: NA
J: TRBJ2-1
V: TRBV21-1
size: NA

CDR3: CASSSTGETQYF
DNA: TGCGCCAGCAGCTCCACCGGGGAGACCCAGTACTTC
D: NA
J: TRBJ2-5
V: TRBV5-1
size: NA

CDR3: CASSPRDHTDTQYF
DNA: TGTGCCAGCAGTCCGCGGGACCACACAGATACGCAGTATTTT
D: NA
J: TRBJ2-3
V: TRBV27
size: few

CDR3: CASSPGDRGETQYF
DNA: TGTGCCAGCAGCCCGGGGGACAGGGGGGAGACCCAGTACTTC
D: TRBD1
J: TRBJ2-5
V: TRBV7-9
size: NA

CDR3: CASSVLNYPDTQYF
DNA: TGTGCCAGCAGCGTCCTAAACTACCCAGATACGCAGTATTTT
D: NA
J: TRBJ2-3
V: TRBV9
size: NA

CDR3: CASSLSALAGRRTGTGELFF
DNA: TGTGCCAGCAGCTTAAGCGCTTTAGCGGGGCGACGAACTGGGACCGGGGAGCTGTTTTTT
D: TRBD2
J: TRBJ2-2
V: TRBV7-3
size: once

CDR3: CASTTGQGVRETQYF
DNA: TGTGCCAGTACTACGGGACAGGGGGTTCGGGAGACCCAGTACTTC
D: TRBD1
J: TRBJ2-5
V: TRBV19
size: NA

CDR3: CASSVPPDYGYTF
DNA: TGTGCCAGCAGCGTGCCCCCGGACTATGGCTACACCTTC
D: NA
J: TRBJ1-2
V: TRBV9
size: NA

CDR3: CAAPGGRGEKLFF
DNA: TGTGCCGCACCAGGGGGCAGGGGTGAAAAACTGTTTTTT
D: TRBD1
J: TRBJ1-4
V: TRBV7-9
size: NA